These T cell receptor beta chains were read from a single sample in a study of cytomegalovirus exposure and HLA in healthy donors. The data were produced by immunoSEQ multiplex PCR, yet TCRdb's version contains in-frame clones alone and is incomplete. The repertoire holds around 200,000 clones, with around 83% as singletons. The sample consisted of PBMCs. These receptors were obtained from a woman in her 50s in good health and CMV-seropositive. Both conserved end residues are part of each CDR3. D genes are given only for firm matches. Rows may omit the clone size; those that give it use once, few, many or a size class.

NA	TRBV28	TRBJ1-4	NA	TGTGCCAGCAGCCCCGGGGGGGACAACAATGAAAAACTGTTTTTT	CASSPGGDNNEKLFF
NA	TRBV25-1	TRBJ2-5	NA	TGTGCCAGCAGTGAATTTTTAAGAGGAGGGACCCAGTACTTC	CASSEFLRGGTQYF
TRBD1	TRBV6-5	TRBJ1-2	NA	TGTGCCAGCAGTTACTCCCCCGGGACAGACTATGGCTACACCTTC	CASSYSPGTDYGYTF
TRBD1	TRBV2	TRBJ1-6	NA	TGTGCCAGCAGGGGGCTCGGGACAGCCACTAATTCACCCCTCCACTTT	CASRGLGTATNSPLHF
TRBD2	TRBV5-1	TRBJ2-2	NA	TGCGCCAGCAGCTCTGAAGGGCGGGGGGCCGGCACCGGGGAGCTGTTTTTT	CASSSEGRGAGTGELFF
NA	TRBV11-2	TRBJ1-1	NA	TGTGCCAGCAGCTTCAGGACAGCCCCAACTGAAGCTTTCTTT	CASSFRTAPTEAFF
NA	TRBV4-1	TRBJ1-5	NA	TGCGCCAGCAGCATGGGGGGTAGCAATCAGCCCCAGCATTTT	CASSMGGSNQPQHF
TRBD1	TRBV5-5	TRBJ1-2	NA	TGTGCCAGCAGCCAATATACGACAGGGGGCAGGCGTGGCTACACCTTC	CASSQYTTGGRRGYTF
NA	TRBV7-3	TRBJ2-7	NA	TGTGCCAGCAGCTTAAGAGGGGGGGGCCAATCCTACGAGCAGTACTTC	CASSLRGGGQSYEQYF
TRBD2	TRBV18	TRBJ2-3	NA	TGTGCCAGCTCACCCCCTGGACTAGCGGGGGGGGAGGATACGCAGTATTTT	CASSPPGLAGGEDTQYF
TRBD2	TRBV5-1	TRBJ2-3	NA	TGCGCCAGCAGCTTTCTTACAGGACTAGCGGGGGGACCTAGCACAGATACGCAGTATTTT	CASSFLTGLAGGPSTDTQYF
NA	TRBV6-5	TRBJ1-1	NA	TGTGCCAGCAGAAGTCTGACAGGCAACACTGAAGCTTTCTTT	CASRSLTGNTEAFF
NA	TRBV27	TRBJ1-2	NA	TGTGCCAGCAGTACTATGGAGGGGTTCGGTGGCTACACCTTC	CASSTMEGFGGYTF
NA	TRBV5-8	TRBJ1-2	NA	TGTGCCAGCAGCTTCCTTACGGTCGCTAACTATGGCTACACCTTC	CASSFLTVANYGYTF
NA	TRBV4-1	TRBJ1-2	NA	TGCGCCAGCAGCCAAGATCGGGCAGGGGCGTTCTATGGCTACACCTTC	CASSQDRAGAFYGYTF
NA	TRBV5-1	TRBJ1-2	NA	TGTGCCAGCAGCTTCACAGGGAGAACCCTTGGCTACACCTTC	CASSFTGRTLGYTF
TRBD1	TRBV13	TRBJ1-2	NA	TGTGCCAGCAGCCCCGGGACAGGGAGGGGCGACTATGGCTACACCTTC	CASSPGTGRGDYGYTF
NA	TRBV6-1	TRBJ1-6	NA	TGTGCCAGCAGTGAGTCCGGGGCGGGATCACCCCTCCACTTT	CASSESGAGSPLHF
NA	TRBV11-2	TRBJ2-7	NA	TGTGCCAGCAGCCTCCTGGACTCAGCAGGAGAGCAGTACTTC	CASSLLDSAGEQYF
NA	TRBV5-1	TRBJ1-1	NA	TGCGCCAGCAGCTTGGCCGGACAGCATATGAACACTGAAGCTTTCTTT	CASSLAGQHMNTEAFF
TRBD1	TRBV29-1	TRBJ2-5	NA	TGCAGCGTATTTCGGACAGGGACAAAGACCCAGTACTTC	CSVFRTGTKTQYF
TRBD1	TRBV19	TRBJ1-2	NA	TGTGCCAGTAAGGAGTGGACAGGGTTTTCGGCAAACTATGGCTACACCTTC	CASKEWTGFSANYGYTF
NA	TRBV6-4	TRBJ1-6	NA	TGTGCCAGCAGTGACTCGACAAATTCACCCCTCCACTTT	CASSDSTNSPLHF
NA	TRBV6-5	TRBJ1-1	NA	TGTGCCAGCGGCGGGGGCACTGAAGCTTTCTTT	CASGGGTEAFF
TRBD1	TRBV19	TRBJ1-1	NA	TGTGCCAGTAGTATGACAGGGCGCATGAACACTGAAGCTTTCTTT	CASSMTGRMNTEAFF
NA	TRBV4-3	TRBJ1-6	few	TGCGCCAGCGCTTCGGTTCGAGGTTCACCCCTCCACTTT	CASASVRGSPLHF
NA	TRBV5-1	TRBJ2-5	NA	TGCGCCAGCAGCTCCCTGGCAGGGGAGGGCGAGACCCAGTACTTC	CASSSLAGEGETQYF
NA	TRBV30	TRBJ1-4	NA	TGTGCCTGGAGGGCTCAGGGTGTTTTGGAAAAACTGTTTTTT	CAWRAQGVLEKLFF
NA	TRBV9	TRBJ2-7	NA	TGTGCCAGCAGCGCATCCGGGGGCGAGCAGTACTTC	CASSASGGEQYF
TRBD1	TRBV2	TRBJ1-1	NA	TGTGCCAGCAGTATTCAGGGGGCCCCGAACACTGAAGCTTTCTTT	CASSIQGAPNTEAFF
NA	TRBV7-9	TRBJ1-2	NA	TGTGCCAGCAGCGCCCACAGGATCGGGAACTATGGCTACACCTTC	CASSAHRIGNYGYTF
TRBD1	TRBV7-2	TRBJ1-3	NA	TGTGCCAGCAGCTTAGTCCAGGGGGAGACCACCATATATTTT	CASSLVQGETTIYF
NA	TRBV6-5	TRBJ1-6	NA	TGCGCCAGCAGTTACTGGGGCAGGAATTCACCCCTCCACTTT	CASSYWGRNSPLHF
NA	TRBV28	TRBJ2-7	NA	TGTGCCAGCCTGGGGGGGGCCCCACTCGAGCAGTACTTC	CASLGGAPLEQYF
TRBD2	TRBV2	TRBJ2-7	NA	TGTGCCAGCAGTGATGGAGGGACTAGGGTTTTGGAGCAGTACTTC	CASSDGGTRVLEQYF
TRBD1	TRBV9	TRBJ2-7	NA	TGTGCCAGCAGCGTAGAGACAGGGGCAGGCGAGCAGTACTTC	CASSVETGAGEQYF
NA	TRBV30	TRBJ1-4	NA	TGTGCCTGGAGCAGACAGACTAATGAAAAACTGTTTTTT	CAWSRQTNEKLFF
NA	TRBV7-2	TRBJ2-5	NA	TGTGCCAGCAGCTTAGGCAGGGGAGAGACCCAGTACTTC	CASSLGRGETQYF
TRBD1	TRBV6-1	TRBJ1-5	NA	TGTGCCAGCAGTGAGGTTGACAGGGTACGCAATCAGCCCCAGCATTTT	CASSEVDRVRNQPQHF
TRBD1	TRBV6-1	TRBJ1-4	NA	TGTGCCAGTACCTACAGGGGCCGCCCTGAAAAACTGTTTTTT	CASTYRGRPEKLFF
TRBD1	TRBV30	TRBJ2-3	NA	TGTGCCTGGAGCCGGGACAGGCCTTTCACAGATACGCAGTATTTT	CAWSRDRPFTDTQYF
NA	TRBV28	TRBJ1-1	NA	TGTGCCAGCAGTGTCCTTAGGGGTACTGAAGCTTTCTTT	CASSVLRGTEAFF
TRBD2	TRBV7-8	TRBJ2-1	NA	TGTGCCAGCAGCTTATTAGCGGGGAGCTCCTACAATGAGCAGTTCTTC	CASSLLAGSSYNEQFF
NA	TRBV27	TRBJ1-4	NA	TGTGCCAGCAGTTTTCCGGGGGTTAATGAAAAACTGTTTTTT	CASSFPGVNEKLFF
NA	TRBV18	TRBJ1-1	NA	TGTGCCAGCTCATTGGACACGCTTGAAGCTTTCTTT	CASSLDTLEAFF
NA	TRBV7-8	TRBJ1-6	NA	TGTGCCAGCAGCTTAACTGAGAATAATTCACCCCTCCACTTT	CASSLTENNSPLHF
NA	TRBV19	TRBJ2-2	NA	TGTGCCAGTCTTACAGTGAACACCGGGGAGCTGTTTTTT	CASLTVNTGELFF
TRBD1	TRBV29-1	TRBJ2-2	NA	TGCAGCGCCCCGGGACAGACGAACACCGGGGAGCTGTTTTTT	CSAPGQTNTGELFF
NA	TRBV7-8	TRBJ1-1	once	TGTGCCAGCAGCATGCCCTCGATTGGAGGGGCGAACACTGAAGCTTTCTTT	CASSMPSIGGANTEAFF
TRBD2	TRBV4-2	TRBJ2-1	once	TGTGCCAGCAGTCAACACCTAGCGGGGCCCTCCTACAATGAGCAGTTCTTC	CASSQHLAGPSYNEQFF
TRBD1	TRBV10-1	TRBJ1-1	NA	TGCGCCAGCAGTCCTTGGACAGGGCGATCGGTGGAGGTTTTCTTT	CASSPWTGRSVEVFF
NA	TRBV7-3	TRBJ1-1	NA	TGTGCCAGCAGCTTAACACCAGGCTACACTGAAGCTTTCTTT	CASSLTPGYTEAFF
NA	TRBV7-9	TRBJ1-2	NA	TGTGCCAGCAGCTCCAATACCCAGGGCCGGGGGGGCTACACCTTC	CASSSNTQGRGGYTF
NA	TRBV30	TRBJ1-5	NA	TGTGCCTGGAGTGTGGGCGGGGGAAGGCCCCAGCATTTT	CAWSVGGGRPQHF
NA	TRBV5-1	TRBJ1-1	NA	TGCGCCAGCAGCTCGGGGTTCACGAACACTGAAGCTTTCTTT	CASSSGFTNTEAFF